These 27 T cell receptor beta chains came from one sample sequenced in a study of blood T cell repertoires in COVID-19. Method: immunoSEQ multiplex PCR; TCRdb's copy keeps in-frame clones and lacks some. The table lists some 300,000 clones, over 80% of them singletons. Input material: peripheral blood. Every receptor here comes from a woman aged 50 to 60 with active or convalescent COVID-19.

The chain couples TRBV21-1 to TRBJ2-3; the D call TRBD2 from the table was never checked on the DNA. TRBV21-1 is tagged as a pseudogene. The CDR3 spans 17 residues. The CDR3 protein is CASSKNTQRETLDTQYF. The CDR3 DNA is TGTGCCAGCAGCAAAAATACCCAGCGGGAGACGCTAGATACGCAGTATTTT.

In DNA form, the CDR3 reads TGTGCCAGTAGTATAGATCAAGCGGTGGACTCGAATGAGCAGTTCTTC. Its protein is CASSIDQAVDSNEQFF. V and J are TRBV19 and TRBJ2-1; TRBD2 might be the D (5 bases). The CDR3 totals 16 residues. Trimming left V 0 bases short and J 7 bases short, with 16 bases between. Per the germline V gene, CDR1 is LNHDA and CDR2 is SQIVND (reference sequence).

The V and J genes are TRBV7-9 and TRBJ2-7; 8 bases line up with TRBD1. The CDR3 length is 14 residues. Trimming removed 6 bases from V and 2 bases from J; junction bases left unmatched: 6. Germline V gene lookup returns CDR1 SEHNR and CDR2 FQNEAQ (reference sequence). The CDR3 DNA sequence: TGTGCCAGCAGTTCCGACAGGGGCACCTACGAGCAGTACTTC. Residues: CASSSDRGTYEQYF.

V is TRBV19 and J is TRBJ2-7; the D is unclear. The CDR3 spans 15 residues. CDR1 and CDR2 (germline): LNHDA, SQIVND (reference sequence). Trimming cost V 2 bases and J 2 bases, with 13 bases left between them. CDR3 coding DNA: TGTGCCAGTAGTATATTTCTTGCAGGCCCCTACGAGCAGTACTTC. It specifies CASSIFLAGPYEQYF.

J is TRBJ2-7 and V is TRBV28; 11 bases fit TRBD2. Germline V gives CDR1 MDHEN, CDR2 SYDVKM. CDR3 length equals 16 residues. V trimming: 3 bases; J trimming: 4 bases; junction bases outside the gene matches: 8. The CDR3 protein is CASSFGRLAGWYEQYF. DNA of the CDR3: TGTGCCAGCAGTTTTGGCCGACTAGCGGGATGGTACGAGCAGTACTTC. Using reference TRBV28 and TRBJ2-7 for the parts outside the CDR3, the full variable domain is DVKVTQSSRYLVKRTGEKVFLECVQDMDHENMFWYRQDPGLGLRLIYFSYDVKMKEKGDIPEGYSVSREKKERFSLILESASTNQTSMYLCASSFGRLAGWYEQYFGPGTRLTVT.

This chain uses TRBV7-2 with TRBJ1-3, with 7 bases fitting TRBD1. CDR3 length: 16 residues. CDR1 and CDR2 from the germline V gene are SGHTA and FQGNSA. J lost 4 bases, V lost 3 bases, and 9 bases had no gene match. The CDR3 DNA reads TGTGCCAGCAGCTTCATTCCAGGGGGATCAGGAAACACCATATATTTT. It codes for CASSFIPGGSGNTIYF.

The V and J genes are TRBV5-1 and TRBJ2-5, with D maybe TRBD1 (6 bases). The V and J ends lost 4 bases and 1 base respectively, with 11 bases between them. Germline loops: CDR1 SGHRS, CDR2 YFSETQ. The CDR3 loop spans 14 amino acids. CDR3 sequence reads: CASSPRTAQETQYF. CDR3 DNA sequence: TGCGCCAGCAGCCCCAGGACAGCCCAAGAGACCCAGTACTTC.

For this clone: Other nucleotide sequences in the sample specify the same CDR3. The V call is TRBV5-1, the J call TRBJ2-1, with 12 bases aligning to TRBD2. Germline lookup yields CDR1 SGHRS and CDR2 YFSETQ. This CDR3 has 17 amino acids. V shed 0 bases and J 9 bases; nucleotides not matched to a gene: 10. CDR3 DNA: TGCGCCAGCAGCTTGGTAAATCTAGCGGGGGGGAGAGGTGAGCAGTTCTTC. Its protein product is CASSLVNLAGGRGEQFF.

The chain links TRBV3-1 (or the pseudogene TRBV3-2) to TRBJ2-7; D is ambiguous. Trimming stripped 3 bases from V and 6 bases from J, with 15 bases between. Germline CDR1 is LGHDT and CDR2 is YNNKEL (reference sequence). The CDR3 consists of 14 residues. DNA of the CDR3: TGTGCCAGCAGCCATAACTCGGTCCCCCTCGAGCAGTACTTC. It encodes CASSHNSVPLEQYF.

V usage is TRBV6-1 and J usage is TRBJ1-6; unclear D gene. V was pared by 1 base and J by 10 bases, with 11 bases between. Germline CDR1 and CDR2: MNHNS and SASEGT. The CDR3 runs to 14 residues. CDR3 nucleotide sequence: TGTGCCAGCAGTGAAGATTGGGTCGGGTCACCCCTCCACTTT. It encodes CASSEDWVGSPLHF.

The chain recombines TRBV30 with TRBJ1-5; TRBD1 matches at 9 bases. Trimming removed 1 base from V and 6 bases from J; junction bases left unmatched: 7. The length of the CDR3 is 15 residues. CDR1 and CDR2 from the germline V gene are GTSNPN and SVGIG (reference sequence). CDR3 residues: CAWSGGQGKGQPQHF. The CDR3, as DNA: TGTGCCTGGAGTGGGGGACAGGGAAAAGGTCAGCCCCAGCATTTT.

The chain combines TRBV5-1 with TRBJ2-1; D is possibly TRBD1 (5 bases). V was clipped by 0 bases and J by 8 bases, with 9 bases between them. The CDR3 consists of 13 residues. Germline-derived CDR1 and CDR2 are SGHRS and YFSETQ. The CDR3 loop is CASSLAQGDEQFF. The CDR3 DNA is TGCGCCAGCAGCTTGGCCCAAGGGGATGAGCAGTTCTTC.

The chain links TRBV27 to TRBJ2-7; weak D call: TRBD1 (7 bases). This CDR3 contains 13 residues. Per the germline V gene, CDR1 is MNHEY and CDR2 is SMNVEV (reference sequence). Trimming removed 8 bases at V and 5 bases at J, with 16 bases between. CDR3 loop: CASAAGQTNEQYF. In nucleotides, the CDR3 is TGTGCCAGCGCCGCGGGACAGACTAACGAGCAGTACTTC.

CDR3 sequence: CSVDGGRAYTDTQYF. The CDR3 DNA reads as TGCAGCGTTGATGGCGGGAGGGCGTACACAGATACGCAGTATTTT. The J gene is TRBJ2-3, the V gene TRBV29-1, with 9 bases lining up with TRBD2. The germline V gene encodes CDR1 SQVTM and CDR2 ANQGSEA. The CDR3 length is 15 residues. Trimming removed 3 bases from V and 2 bases from J; junction bases left unmatched: 6.

CDR3 nucleotide sequence: TGTGCCAGCAGCTTTACAGGGGGCGCGGGCACCGGGGAGCTGTTTTTT. It encodes CASSFTGGAGTGELFF. The chain is built from TRBV7-9 and TRBJ2-2; 9 positions agree with TRBD1. The CDR3 length is 16 residues. Per germline, CDR1 SEHNR and CDR2 FQNEAQ (reference sequence). V shed 3 bases, J shed 4 bases, and the junction held 6 bases outside the gene matches.

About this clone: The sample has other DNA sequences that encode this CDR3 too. The CDR3 DNA is TGTGCCAGCAGTTCGGGACTAGCGGGCGAGCAGTACTTC. Encoded protein: CASSSGLAGEQYF. The chain combines TRBV6-5 with TRBJ2-7, with TRBD2 matching 12 bases. The CDR3 totals 13 residues. CDR1 and CDR2 from the germline V gene are MNHEY and SVGAGI. Unmatched junction bases numbered 1, after V lost 4 bases and J lost 6 bases.

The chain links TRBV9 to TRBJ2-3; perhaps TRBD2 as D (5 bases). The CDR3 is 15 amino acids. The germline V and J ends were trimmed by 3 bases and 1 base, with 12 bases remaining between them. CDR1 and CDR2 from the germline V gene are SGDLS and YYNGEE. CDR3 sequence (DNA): TGTGCCAGCAGCGCCCAGGACGGGGGCACAGATACGCAGTATTTT. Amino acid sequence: CASSAQDGGTDTQYF.

Written as DNA, the CDR3 is TGTGCCACCAGTGATCCCTCGGGCAGGGGGCAATGGGAGACCCAGTACTTC. The encoded protein is CATSDPSGRGQWETQYF. The chain carries TRBV24-1 and TRBJ2-5; 8 bases align to TRBD1. The CDR3 has 17 amino acids. CDR1 is KGHDR and CDR2 is SFDVKD in the germline V gene. The V segment lost 3 bases and the J segment 5 bases; nucleotides outside the gene matches: 13.

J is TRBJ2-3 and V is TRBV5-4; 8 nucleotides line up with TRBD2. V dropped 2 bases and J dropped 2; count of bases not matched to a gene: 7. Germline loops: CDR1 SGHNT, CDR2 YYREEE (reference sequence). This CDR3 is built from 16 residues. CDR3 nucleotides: TGTGCCAGCAGCTTCATTAGCGGGGCAATCACAGATACGCAGTATTTT. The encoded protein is CASSFISGAITDTQYF.

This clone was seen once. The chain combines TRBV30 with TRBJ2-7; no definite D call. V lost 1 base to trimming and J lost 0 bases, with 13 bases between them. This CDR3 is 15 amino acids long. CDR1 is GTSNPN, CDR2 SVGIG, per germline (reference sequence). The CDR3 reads CAWSGGLLSSYEQYF. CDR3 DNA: TGTGCCTGGAGTGGTGGGCTCCTTAGCTCCTACGAGCAGTACTTC.

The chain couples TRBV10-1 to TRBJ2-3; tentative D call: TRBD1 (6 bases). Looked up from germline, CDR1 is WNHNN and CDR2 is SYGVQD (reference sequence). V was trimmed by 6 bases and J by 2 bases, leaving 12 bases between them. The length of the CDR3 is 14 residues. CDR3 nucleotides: TGCGCCAGCAGCCTAGGGGGTCCCACAGATACGCAGTATTTT. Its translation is CASSLGGPTDTQYF.

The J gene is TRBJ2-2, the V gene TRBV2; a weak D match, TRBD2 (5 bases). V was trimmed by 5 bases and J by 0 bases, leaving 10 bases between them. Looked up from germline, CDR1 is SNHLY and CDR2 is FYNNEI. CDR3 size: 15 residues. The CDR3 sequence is CASSRSGPNTGELFF. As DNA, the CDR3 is TGTGCCAGCAGTAGAAGCGGCCCGAACACCGGGGAGCTGTTTTTT.

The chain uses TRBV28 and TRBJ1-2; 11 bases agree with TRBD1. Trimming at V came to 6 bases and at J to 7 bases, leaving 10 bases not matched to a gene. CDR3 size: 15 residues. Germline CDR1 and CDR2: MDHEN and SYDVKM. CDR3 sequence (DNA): TGTGCCAGCAGCTCCACTCCCGGGACAGGGGGTGGCTACACCTTC. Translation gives CASSSTPGTGGGYTF.

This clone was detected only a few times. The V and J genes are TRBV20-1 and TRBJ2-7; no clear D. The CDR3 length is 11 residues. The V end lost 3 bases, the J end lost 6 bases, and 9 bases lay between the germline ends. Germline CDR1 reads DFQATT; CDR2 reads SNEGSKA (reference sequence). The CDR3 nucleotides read TGCAGTGCTAGCTTCCGGGTCGAGCAGTACTTC. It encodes CSASFRVEQYF.

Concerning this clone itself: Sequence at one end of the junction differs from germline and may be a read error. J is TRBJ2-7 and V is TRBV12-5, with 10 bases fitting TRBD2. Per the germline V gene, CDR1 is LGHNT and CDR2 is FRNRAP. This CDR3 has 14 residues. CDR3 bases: TGTGCTAGTGGTTTGGTAATGAGCGGGGGGGACGGTAGCTTC. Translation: CASGLVMSGGDGSF.

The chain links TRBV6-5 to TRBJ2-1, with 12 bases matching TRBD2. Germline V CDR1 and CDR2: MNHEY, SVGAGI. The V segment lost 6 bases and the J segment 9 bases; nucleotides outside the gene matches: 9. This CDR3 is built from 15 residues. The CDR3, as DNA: TGTGCCAGCAGGCACCTAGCGGGAGGGGGGGTTGAGCAGTTCTTC. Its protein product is CASRHLAGGGVEQFF.

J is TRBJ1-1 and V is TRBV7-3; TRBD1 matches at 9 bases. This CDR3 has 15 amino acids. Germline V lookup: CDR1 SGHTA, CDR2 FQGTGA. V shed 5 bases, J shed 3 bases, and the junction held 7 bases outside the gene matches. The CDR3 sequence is CASSTTGGMYTEAFF. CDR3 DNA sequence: TGTGCCAGCAGCACGACAGGGGGGATGTACACTGAAGCTTTCTTT.